Listed below are T cell receptor beta chains from one sample, sequenced in a study of cytotoxic CD8 clonotypes in ibrutinib-treated CLL. TCRdb's table, derived via immunoSEQ multiplex PCR, lists solely in-frame clones and lacks some. The sample records 250,000 to 350,000 clones, around 69% being singletons. The sample consisted of PBMCs, taken at disease progression, from a patient treated with ibrutinib. These receptors came from a human donor with chronic lymphocytic leukemia. The CDR3 runs from the conserved cysteine through the conserved F or W. Fields, in order: CDR3 protein, CDR3 DNA, clone size, D gene, J gene, V gene. A D gene is named only where the DNA matches it firmly. Clone sizes are given selectively: once, few, many, or a class where the clone is expanded.

CASSLRGPEAFF	TGTGCCAGCAGCTTGCGGGGGCCTGAAGCTTTCTTT	.	.	TRBJ1-1	TRBV5-6
CASSLSGGIFGYTF	TGTGCCAGCAGTTTATCCGGGGGCATCTTTGGCTACACCTTC	.	.	TRBJ1-2	TRBV27
CASSGGLRSYEQYF	TGTGCCAGCAGCGGGGGACTAAGGAGCTACGAGCAGTACTTC	.	.	TRBJ2-7	TRBV21-1
CATAGTGSEDTQYF	TGTGCCACCGCCGGGACAGGGTCTGAAGATACGCAGTATTTT	.	TRBD1	TRBJ2-3	TRBV19
CASSPSRVPDTQYF	TGTGCCAGCAGCCCTAGCAGGGTCCCAGATACGCAGTATTTT	.	.	TRBJ2-3	TRBV13
CASRGPGAYYGYTF	TGTGCCAGCAGGGGACCGGGGGCTTACTATGGCTACACCTTC	.	.	TRBJ1-2	TRBV6-1
CASSYRTGGYNYGYTF	TGTGCCAGCAGCTACCGGACAGGGGGATATAACTATGGCTACACCTTC	.	TRBD1	TRBJ1-2	TRBV13
CASREGALLNTEAFF	TGCGCCAGCAGAGAGGGTGCCCTTTTGAACACTGAAGCTTTCTTT	few	.	TRBJ1-1	TRBV5-1
CASARRGGQSYEQYF	TGTGCCAGCGCCCGTAGGGGCGGCCAGTCCTACGAGCAGTACTTC	once	.	TRBJ2-7	TRBV9
CASSPAGLAGVGEQYF	TGTGCCAGCAGCCCAGCCGGACTAGCGGGGGTGGGTGAGCAGTACTTC	few	TRBD2	TRBJ2-7	TRBV28
CASSLGTSGSYEQYF	TGTGCCAGCAGCCTTGGGACTAGCGGATCCTACGAGCAGTACTTC	.	TRBD2	TRBJ2-7	TRBV13
CASTTGGRQPQHF	TGTGCCAGTACTACAGGGGGCCGTCAGCCCCAGCATTTT	.	TRBD1	TRBJ1-5	TRBV19
CASSLAGGVYEQYF	TGTGCCAGCAGCTTGGCTGGAGGGGTCTACGAGCAGTACTTC	few	.	TRBJ2-7	TRBV5-4
CASSKKTGGPGNTIYF	TGTGCCAGCAGCAAGAAGACAGGGGGCCCTGGAAACACCATATATTTT	.	TRBD1	TRBJ1-3	TRBV2
CASRMGPDDNEQFF	TGTGCCAGCAGAATGGGGCCGGACGACAATGAGCAGTTCTTC	.	.	TRBJ2-1	TRBV7-3
CASSPSGTGYEQYF	TGTGCCAGCTCACCATCGGGGACGGGATACGAGCAGTACTTC	.	.	TRBJ2-7	TRBV18
CASSEDEISGQYF	TGTGCCAGCAGCGAGGACGAAATTTCGGGGCAGTACTTC	.	.	TRBJ2-7	TRBV9
CASSPRTGSIYEQYF	TGTGCCAGCAGCCCGAGGACAGGGTCGATCTACGAGCAGTACTTC	.	TRBD1	TRBJ2-7	TRBV9
CASSFGVGSTDTQYF	TGTGCCAGCAGTTTTGGAGTCGGCAGCACAGATACGCAGTATTTT	few	.	TRBJ2-3	TRBV28
CASSRYTHYGYTF	TGTGCCAGCAGCCGGTACACCCACTATGGCTACACCTTC	few	.	TRBJ1-2	TRBV14
CASSHSRFSGGYTF	TGTGCCAGCAGCCACTCGCGGTTTTCCGGGGGCTACACCTTC	.	.	TRBJ1-2	TRBV14
CATSRDWDSLNYGYTF	TGTGCCACCAGCAGAGATTGGGACAGCCTTAACTATGGCTACACCTTC	.	TRBD1	TRBJ1-2	TRBV15
CASRQASGGYNEQFF	TGTGCCAGTAGACAGGCTAGCGGGGGCTACAATGAGCAGTTCTTC	few	TRBD2	TRBJ2-1	TRBV19
CASSPPHRDYGYTF	TGTGCCAGCTCACCTCCCCACAGGGACTATGGCTACACCTTC	.	.	TRBJ1-2	TRBV18
CASSEGSGNSPLHF	TGTGCCAGCAGTGAAGGGAGTGGCAATTCACCCCTCCACTTT	few	.	TRBJ1-6	TRBV2
CASRLGTVEKLFF	TGTGCCAGCAGACTGGGGACGGTAGAAAAACTGTTTTTT	.	.	TRBJ1-4	TRBV28
CASSPEYRTHTEAFF	TGTGCCAGCTCACCAGAGTACAGGACCCACACTGAAGCTTTCTTT	.	.	TRBJ1-1	TRBV18
CASSPRDRVNTEAFF	TGTGCCAGCAGCCCTCGGGACAGGGTGAACACTGAAGCTTTCTTT	.	TRBD1	TRBJ1-1	TRBV9
CAISDYSYEQYF	TGTGCCATCAGTGATTACAGCTACGAGCAGTACTTC	few	.	TRBJ2-7	TRBV10-3
CASSQEGTGNEKLFF	TGCGCCAGCAGCCAAGAGGGGACAGGGAATGAAAAACTGTTTTTT	.	TRBD1	TRBJ1-4	TRBV4-1
CASSLTGPDTQYF	TGCGCCAGCAGCTTGACTGGACCAGATACGCAGTATTTT	few	.	TRBJ2-3	TRBV5-1
CASSLTSGGMYNEQFF	TGTGCCAGCAGTCTGACTAGCGGGGGGATGTACAATGAGCAGTTCTTC	.	TRBD2	TRBJ2-1	TRBV9
CASSLSSVPSPYEQYF	TGCGCCAGCAGCTTGTCTTCGGTCCCGTCTCCTTACGAGCAGTACTTC	many	.	TRBJ2-7	TRBV5-1
CASSRRAISYEQYF	TGTGCCAGTAGTCGGAGGGCCATCTCCTACGAGCAGTACTTC	.	.	TRBJ2-7	TRBV19
CASSSPSGGNNEQFF	TGTGCCAGCAGTTCCCCCAGCGGGGGAAACAATGAGCAGTTCTTC	.	TRBD2	TRBJ2-1	TRBV6-5
CASSPGLAMSNEQFF	TGTGCCAGCAGCCCTGGACTAGCAATGAGCAATGAGCAGTTCTTC	.	TRBD2	TRBJ2-1	TRBV7-9
CSVEGLRGGLTEAFF	TGCAGCGTTGAAGGACTGAGGGGGGGTCTTACTGAAGCTTTCTTT	.	.	TRBJ1-1	TRBV29-1
CATSRVGHQEQYF	TGTGCCACCAGCAGAGTGGGACACCAGGAGCAGTACTTC	.	.	TRBJ2-7	TRBV15
CASSAGPGDEKLFF	TGTGCCAGCAGCGCGGGGCCTGGGGATGAAAAACTGTTTTTT	.	.	TRBJ1-4	TRBV5-5